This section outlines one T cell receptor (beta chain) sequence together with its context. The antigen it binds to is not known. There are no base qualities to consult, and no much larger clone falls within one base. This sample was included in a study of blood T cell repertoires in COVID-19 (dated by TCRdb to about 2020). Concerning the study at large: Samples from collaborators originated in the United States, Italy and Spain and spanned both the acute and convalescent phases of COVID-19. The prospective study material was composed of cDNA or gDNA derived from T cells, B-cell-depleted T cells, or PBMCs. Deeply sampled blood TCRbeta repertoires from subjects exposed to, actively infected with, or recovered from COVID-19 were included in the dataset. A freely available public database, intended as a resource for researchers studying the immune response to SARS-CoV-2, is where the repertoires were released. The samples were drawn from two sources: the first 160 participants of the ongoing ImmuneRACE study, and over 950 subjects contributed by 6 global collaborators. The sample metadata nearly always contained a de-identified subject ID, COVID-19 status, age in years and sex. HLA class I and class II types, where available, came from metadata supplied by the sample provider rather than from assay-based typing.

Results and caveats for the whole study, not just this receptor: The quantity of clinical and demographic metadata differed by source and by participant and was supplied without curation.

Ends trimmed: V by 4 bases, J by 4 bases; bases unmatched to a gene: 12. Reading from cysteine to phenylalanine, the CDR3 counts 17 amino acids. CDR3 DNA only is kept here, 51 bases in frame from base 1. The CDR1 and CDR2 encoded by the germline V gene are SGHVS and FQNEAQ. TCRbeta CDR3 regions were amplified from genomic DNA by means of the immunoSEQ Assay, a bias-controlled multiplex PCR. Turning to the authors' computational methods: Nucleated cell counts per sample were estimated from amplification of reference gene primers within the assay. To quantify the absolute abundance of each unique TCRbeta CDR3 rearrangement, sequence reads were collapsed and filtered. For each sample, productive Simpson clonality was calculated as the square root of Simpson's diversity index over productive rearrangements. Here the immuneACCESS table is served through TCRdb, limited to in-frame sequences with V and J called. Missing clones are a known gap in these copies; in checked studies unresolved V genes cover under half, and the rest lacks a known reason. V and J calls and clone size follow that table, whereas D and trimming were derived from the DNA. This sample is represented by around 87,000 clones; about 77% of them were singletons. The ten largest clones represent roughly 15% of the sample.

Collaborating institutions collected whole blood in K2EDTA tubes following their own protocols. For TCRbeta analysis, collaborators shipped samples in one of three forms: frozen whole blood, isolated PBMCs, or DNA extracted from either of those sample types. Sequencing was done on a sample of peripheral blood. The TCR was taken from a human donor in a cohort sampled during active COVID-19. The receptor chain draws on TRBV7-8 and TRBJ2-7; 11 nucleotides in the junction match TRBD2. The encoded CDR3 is CASSSIAGGSTGYEQYF. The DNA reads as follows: TGTGCCAGCAGCTCCATAGCGGGAGGGAGTACGGGGTACGAGCAGTACTTC.